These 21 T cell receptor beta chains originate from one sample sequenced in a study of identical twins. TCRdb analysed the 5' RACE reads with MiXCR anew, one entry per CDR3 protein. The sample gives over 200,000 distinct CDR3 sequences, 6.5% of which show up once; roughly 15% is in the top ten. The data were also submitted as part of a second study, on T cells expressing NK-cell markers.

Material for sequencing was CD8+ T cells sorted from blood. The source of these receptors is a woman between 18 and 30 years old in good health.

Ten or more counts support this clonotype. In DNA, the CDR3 is TGTGCCAGCAGCCACCTCGGCCAGGGACTAGGGAACAATGAGCAGTTCTTC. Protein: CASSHLGQGLGNNEQFF. J is TRBJ2-1 and V is TRBV14; TRBD2 matches at 8 bases. V gave up 3 bases and J gave up 5 bases; unmatched junction bases: 12. The CDR3 loop spans 17 amino acids. Per the germline V gene, CDR1 is SGHDN and CDR2 is FVKESK. Supplemented by reference TRBV14 and TRBJ2-1, the full variable domain reads EAGVTQFPSHSVIEKGQTVTLRCDPISGHDNLYWYRRVMGKEIKFLLHFVKESKQDESGMPNNRFLAERTGGTYSTLKVQPAELEDSGVYFCASSHLGQGLGNNEQFFGPGTRLTVL.

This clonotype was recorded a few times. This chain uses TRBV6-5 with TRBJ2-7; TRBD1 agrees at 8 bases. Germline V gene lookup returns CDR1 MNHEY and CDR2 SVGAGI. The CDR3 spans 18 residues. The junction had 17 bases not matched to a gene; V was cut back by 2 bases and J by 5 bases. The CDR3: CASSYPDRGKSQRNEQYF. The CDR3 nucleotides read TGTGCCAGCAGTTACCCCGACAGGGGTAAGAGTCAACGGAACGAGCAGTACTTC.

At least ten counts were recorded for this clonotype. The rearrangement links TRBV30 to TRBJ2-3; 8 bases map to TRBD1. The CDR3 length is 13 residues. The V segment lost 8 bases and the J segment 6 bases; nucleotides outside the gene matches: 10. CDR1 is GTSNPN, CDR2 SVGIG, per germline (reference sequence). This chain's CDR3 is CATDRDTGDTQYF. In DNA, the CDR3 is TGTGCCACGGACAGGGATACGGGGGATACGCAGTATTTT.

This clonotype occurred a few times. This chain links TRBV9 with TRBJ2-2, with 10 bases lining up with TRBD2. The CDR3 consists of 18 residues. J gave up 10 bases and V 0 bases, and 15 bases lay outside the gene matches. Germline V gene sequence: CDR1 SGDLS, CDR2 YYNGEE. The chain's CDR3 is CASSVGDGLADFGVELFF. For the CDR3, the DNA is TGTGCCAGCAGCGTAGGAGATGGACTAGCGGACTTTGGCGTGGAGCTGTTTTTT.

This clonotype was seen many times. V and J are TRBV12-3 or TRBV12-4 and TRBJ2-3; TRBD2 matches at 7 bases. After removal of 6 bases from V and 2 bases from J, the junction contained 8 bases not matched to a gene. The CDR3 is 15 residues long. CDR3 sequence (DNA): TGTGCCAGCAGCCCCTGGCGGGGGTACACAGATACGCAGTATTTT. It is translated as CASSPWRGYTDTQYF.

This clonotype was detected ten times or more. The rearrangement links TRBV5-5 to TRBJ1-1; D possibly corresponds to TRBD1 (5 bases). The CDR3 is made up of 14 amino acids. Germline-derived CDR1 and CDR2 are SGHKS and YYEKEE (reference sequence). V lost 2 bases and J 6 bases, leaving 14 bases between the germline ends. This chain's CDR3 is CASSFEGRGAEAFF. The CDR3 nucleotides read TGTGCCAGCAGCTTCGAGGGGCGAGGCGCTGAAGCTTTCTTT.

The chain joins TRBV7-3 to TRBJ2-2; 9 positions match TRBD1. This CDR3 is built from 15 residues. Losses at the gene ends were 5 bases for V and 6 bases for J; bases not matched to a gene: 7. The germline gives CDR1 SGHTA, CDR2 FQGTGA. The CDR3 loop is CASSPGTGLAGELFF. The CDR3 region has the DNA TGTGCCAGCAGCCCCGGGACAGGGCTTGCCGGGGAGCTGTTTTTT.

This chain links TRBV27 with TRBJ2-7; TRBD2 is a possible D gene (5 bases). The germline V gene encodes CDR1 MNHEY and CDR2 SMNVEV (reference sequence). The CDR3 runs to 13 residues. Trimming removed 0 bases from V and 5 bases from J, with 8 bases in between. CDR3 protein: CASSLSRGNEQYF. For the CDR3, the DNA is TGTGCCAGCAGTTTATCACGAGGGAACGAGCAGTACTTC.

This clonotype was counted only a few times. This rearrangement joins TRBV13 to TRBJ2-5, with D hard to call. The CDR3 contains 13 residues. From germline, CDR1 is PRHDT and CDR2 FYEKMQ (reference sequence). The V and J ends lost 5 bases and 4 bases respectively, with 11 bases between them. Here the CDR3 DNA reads TGTGCCAGCAGCGATAGACTCGCAGAGACCCAGTACTTC. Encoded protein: CASSDRLAETQYF.

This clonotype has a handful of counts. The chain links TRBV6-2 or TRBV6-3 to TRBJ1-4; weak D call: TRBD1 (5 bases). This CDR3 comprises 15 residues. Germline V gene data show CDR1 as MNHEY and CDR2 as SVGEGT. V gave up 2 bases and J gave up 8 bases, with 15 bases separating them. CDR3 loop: CASSYAGQKNEKLFF. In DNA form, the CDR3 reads TGTGCCAGCAGTTACGCGGGGCAGAAGAACGAAAAACTGTTTTTT.

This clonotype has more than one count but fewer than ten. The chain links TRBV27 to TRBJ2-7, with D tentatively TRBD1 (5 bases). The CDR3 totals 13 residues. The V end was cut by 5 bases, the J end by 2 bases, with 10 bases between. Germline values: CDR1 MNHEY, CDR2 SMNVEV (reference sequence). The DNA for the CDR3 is TGTGCCAGCAGTAAAGTAGGGGCCTACGAGCAGTACTTC. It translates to CASSKVGAYEQYF.

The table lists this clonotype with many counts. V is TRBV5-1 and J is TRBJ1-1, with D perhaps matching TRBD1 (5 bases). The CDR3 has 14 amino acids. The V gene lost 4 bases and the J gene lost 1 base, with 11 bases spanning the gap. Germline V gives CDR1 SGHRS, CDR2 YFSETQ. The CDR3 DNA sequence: TGCGCCAGCAGCCCGGAGACAGCGAACACTGAAGCTTTCTTT. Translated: CASSPETANTEAFF.

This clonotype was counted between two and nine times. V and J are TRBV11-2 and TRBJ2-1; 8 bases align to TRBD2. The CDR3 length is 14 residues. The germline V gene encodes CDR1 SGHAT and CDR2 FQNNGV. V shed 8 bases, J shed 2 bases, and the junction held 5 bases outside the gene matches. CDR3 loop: CASGGLATYNEQFF. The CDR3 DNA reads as TGTGCCAGCGGAGGACTAGCAACCTACAATGAGCAGTTCTTC.

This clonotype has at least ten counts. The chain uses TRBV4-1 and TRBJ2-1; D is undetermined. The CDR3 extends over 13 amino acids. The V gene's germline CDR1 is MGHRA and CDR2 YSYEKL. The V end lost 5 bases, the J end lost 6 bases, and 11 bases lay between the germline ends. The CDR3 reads CASSYGLSNEQFF. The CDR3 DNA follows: TGCGCCAGCAGCTACGGCCTTTCCAATGAGCAGTTCTTC.

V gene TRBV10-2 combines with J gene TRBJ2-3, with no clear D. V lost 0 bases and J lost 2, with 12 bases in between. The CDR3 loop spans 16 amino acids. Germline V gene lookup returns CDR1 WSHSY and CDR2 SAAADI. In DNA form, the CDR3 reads TGCGCCAGCAGTGAGTCGATCCCGAGCTCCACAGATACGCAGTATTTT. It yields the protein CASSESIPSSTDTQYF.

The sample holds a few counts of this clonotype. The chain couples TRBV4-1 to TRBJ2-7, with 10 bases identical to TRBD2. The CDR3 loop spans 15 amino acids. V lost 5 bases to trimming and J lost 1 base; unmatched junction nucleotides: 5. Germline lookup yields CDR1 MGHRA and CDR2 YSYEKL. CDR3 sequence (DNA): TGCGCCAGCAGCTACGATAGCGGGAGGTCCTACGAGCAGTACTTC. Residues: CASSYDSGRSYEQYF.

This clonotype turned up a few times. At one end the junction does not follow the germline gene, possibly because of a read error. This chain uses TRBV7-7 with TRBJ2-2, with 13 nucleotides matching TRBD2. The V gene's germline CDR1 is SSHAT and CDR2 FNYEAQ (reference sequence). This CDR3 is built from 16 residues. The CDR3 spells CASSLGLAGAAGELFF. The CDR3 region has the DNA TGTGCTAGCAGCTTAGGACTAGCGGGGGCCGCCGGGGAGCTGTTTTTT. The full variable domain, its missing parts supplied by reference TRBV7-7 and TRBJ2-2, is GAGVSQSPRYKVTKRGQDVTLRCDPISSHATLYWYQQALGQGPEFLTYFNYEAQPDKSGLPSDRFSAERPEGSISTLTIQRTEQRDSAMYRCASSLGLAGAAGELFFGEGSRLTVL.

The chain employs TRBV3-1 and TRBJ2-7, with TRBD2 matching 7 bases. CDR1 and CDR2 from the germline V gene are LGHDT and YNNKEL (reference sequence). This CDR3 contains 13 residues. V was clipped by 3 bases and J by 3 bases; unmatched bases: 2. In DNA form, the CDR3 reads TGTGCCAGCAGCCACGGGAGGAACTACGAGCAGTACTTC. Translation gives CASSHGRNYEQYF.

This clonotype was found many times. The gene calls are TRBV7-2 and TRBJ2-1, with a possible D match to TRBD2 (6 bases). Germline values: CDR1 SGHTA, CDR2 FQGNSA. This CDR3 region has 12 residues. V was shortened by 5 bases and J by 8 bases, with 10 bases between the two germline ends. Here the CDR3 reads CASSEGGDEQFF. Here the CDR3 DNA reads TGTGCCAGCAGCGAAGGCGGGGATGAGCAGTTCTTC.

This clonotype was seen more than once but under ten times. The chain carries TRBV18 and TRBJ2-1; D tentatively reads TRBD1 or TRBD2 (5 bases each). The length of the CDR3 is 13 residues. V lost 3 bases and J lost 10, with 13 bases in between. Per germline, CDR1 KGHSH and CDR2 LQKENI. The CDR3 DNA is TGTGCCAGCTCACCGCCCTCACGGGACGAGCAGTTCTTC. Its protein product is CASSPPSRDEQFF.

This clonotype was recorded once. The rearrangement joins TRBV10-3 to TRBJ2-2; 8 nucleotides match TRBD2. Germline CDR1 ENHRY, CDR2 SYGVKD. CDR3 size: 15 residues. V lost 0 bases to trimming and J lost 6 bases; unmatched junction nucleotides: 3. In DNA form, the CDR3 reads TGTGCCATCAGTGAGTCGACGGGAGGGTCCGGGGAGCTGTTTTTT. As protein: CAISESTGGSGELFF.